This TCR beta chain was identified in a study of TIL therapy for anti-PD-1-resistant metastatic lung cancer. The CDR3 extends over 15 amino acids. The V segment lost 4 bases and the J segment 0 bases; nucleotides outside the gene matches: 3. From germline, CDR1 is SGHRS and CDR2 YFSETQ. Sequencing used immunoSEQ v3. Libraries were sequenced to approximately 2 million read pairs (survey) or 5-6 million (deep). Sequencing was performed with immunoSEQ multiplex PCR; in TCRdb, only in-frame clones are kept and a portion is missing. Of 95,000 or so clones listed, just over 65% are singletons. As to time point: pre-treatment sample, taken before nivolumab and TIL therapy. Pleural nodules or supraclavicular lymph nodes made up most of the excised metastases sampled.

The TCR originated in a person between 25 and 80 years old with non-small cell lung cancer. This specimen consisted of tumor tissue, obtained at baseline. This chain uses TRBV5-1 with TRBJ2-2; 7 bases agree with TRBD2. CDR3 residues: CASSVSGTNTGELFF. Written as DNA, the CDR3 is TGCGCCAGCAGCGTCAGCGGGACGAACACCGGGGAGCTGTTTTTT. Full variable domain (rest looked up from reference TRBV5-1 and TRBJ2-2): KAGVTQTPRYLIKTRGQQVTLSCSPISGHRSVSWYQQTPGQGLQFLFEYFSETQRNKGNFPGRFSGRQFSNSRSEMNVSTLELGDSALYLCASSVSGTNTGELFFGEGSRLTVL.